This TCR beta chain was identified during a study of shared clonotypes between healthy human individuals. Produced via immunoSEQ multiplex PCR; TCRdb's table is partial and in-frame only. The sample consists of some 1,400,000 clones, around 97% of them appearing once. As for this clone: No antigen is known for it.

Overall study findings and caveats: Larger estimated richness was generally seen in naive subsets than in memory subsets. Several donors held 5% to 5.5% of naive CD4 clonotypes in common. Clonotype sharing levels among donors were expected to vary with sequencing depth.

Sequencing was done on a sample of naive CD4+ T cells sorted from blood. The subset is: CD45RA+ positively selected. This sequence was found in a man aged 30 to 39 in good health.

The DNA of the CDR3 is TGCGCCAGCAGCATTTCCCGGGACAGGGTCCAAGAGACCCAGTACTTC. Protein sequence: CASSISRDRVQETQYF. This chain links TRBV5-1 with TRBJ2-5; 9 nucleotides align to TRBD1. Germline V gene sequence: CDR1 SGHRS, CDR2 YFSETQ. J lost 1 base, V lost 4 bases, and 8 bases had no gene match. The CDR3 is made up of 16 amino acids.